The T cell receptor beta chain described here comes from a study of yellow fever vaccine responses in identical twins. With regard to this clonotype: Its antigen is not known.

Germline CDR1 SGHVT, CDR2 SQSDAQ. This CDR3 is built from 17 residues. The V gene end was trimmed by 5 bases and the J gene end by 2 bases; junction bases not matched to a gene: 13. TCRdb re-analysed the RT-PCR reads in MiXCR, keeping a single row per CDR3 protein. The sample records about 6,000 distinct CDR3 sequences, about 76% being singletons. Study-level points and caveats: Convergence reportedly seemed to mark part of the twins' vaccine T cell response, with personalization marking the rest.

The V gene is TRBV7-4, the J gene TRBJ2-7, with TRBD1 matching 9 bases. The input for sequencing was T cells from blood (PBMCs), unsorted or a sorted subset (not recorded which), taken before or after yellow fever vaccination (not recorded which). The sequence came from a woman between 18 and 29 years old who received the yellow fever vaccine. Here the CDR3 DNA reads TGTGCCAGCAGCCGGGACAGGGCCAACAACCCCACCTACGAGCAGTACTTC. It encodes CASSRDRANNPTYEQYF. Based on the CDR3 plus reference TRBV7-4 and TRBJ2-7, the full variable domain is GAGVSQSPRYKVAKRGRDVALRCDSISGHVTLYWYRQTLGQGSEVLTYSQSDAQRDKSGRPSGRFSAERPERSVSTLKIQRTEQGDSAVYLCASSRDRANNPTYEQYFGPGTRLTVT.